The 2 T cell receptor beta chains below come from one sample, sequenced in a study of T cell responses to AZD1222 COVID-19 vaccine (dated by TCRdb to the early 2020s). Libraries were made using the immunoSEQ multiplex PCR assay. TCRdb carries this immuneACCESS record with in-frame sequences only. Its versions omit some clonotypes, under half of them owing to an unresolved V gene in the studies checked, with the rest unexplained. The table for this sample lists about 110,000 clones; approximately 90% of them were counted only once. The leading ten clones occupy approximately 7.9% of the sample. The intended sense of this specimen's time point label: baseline before first vaccination. This specimen consisted of peripheral blood, obtained on day 0 of AZD1222 vaccination. These receptors were taken from an adult in good health.

The chain carries TRBV6-5 and TRBJ2-1; D is ambiguous. Between the trimmed V and J ends, which lost 6 bases and 0 bases, there was a span of 12 bases. Germline V lookup: CDR1 MNHEY, CDR2 SVGAGI. CDR3 size: 15 residues. The CDR3 nucleotides read TGTGCCAGCAGGCTACAGTTCTCCTCCTACAATGAGCAGTTCTTC. It encodes CASRLQFSSYNEQFF.

This clone is large within its sample. The chain joins TRBV25-1 to TRBJ1-1; the match to TRBD1 covers 10 bases. With 2 bases clipped from V and 0 bases from J, the junction kept 6 bases outside the gene matches. This CDR3 is 17 amino acids long. Germline CDR1 and CDR2: MGHDK and SYGVNS. The CDR3 region has the DNA TGTGCCAGCAGTGAACGGACAGGGGGGGCCCTGAACACTGAAGCTTTCTTT. Translating it yields CASSERTGGALNTEAFF. The whole variable domain, filled in from reference TRBV25-1 and TRBJ1-1, reads EADIYQTPRYLVIGTGKKITLECSQTMGHDKMYWYQQDPGMELHLIHYSYGVNSTEKGDLSSESTVSRIRTEHFPLTLESARPSHTSQYLCASSERTGGALNTEAFFGQGTRLTVV.